A selection of T cell receptor beta chains follows, all from one sample in a study of T-cell reconstitution after alpha-beta-depleted transplantation in children. MiXCR, applied by TCRdb to the PCR reads, yields one record per CDR3 protein. The sample carries a few hundred thousand distinct CDR3 sequences, 15% to 20% recorded once. Sequenced material: PBMCs from the stem cell graft donor, taken from the stem cell graft. The receptors originated from a human donor who donated a stem cell graft to a child with acute lymphoblastic leukemia. Each CDR3 is given with its conserved first and last residue. A D gene is named only where the DNA matches it firmly. Size is omitted from some rows. Given values are once, few, many or a class for expanded clones.

d_call j_call clone_size v_call cdr3_aa cdr3_nt
- TRBJ1-1 few TRBV11-1 CASSLADGRLNTEAFF TGTGCCAGCAGCTTAGCGGACGGCAGATTGAACACTGAAGCTTTCTTT
TRBD1 TRBJ2-2 - TRBV29-1 CSVDPDRGQGGELFF TGCAGCGTTGATCCCGACAGGGGGCAGGGCGGGGAGCTGTTTTTT
- TRBJ1-3 few TRBV5-1 CASSLEGHRSGNTIYF TGCGCCAGCAGCCTCGAAGGTCACCGCTCTGGAAACACCATATATTTT
TRBD2 TRBJ2-3 - TRBV12-3/TRBV12-4 CASSPPGLAIYTQYF TGTGCCAGCAGTCCACCGGGACTAGCGATATATACGCAGTATTTT
- TRBJ2-5 few TRBV10-3 CAISARGPPRETQYF TGTGCCATCAGTGCTCGGGGGCCCCCTAGAGAGACCCAGTACTTC
- TRBJ2-3 - TRBV2 CASLGQATDTQYF TGTGCCAGCCTGGGGCAGGCGACAGATACGCAGTATTTT
TRBD2 TRBJ2-7 - TRBV29-1 CSVDSGTSASYEQYF TGCAGCGTAGACTCCGGGACTAGCGCTTCCTACGAGCAGTACTTC
- TRBJ2-4 few TRBV29-1 CSVEWANRAKNIQYF TGCAGCGTTGAATGGGCAAACCGAGCCAAAAACATTCAGTACTTC
- TRBJ2-1 - TRBV5-1 CASIPPPPSYNEQFF TGCGCCAGCATCCCCCCGCCCCCCTCCTACAATGAGCAGTTCTTC
- TRBJ1-2 few TRBV5-6 CASSLGGLLNYGYTF TGTGCCAGCAGCTTGGGTGGGCTACTTAACTATGGCTACACCTTC
TRBD2 TRBJ2-1 few TRBV15 CATSTQTSGYNEQFF TGTGCCACCAGCACCCAGACTAGCGGCTACAATGAGCAGTTCTTC
- TRBJ2-2 few TRBV7-2 CASSRTPTGRTGELFF TGTGCCAGCAGCCGGACACCGACAGGACGCACCGGGGAGCTGTTTTTT
TRBD1 TRBJ1-5 - TRBV12-3/TRBV12-4 CASRRDRWQPQHF TGTGCCAGCAGAAGGGACAGGTGGCAGCCCCAGCATTTT
- TRBJ1-2 - TRBV5-5 CASSSGGIGYTF TGTGCCAGCAGCTCAGGCGGTATTGGCTACACCTTC
- TRBJ2-4 many TRBV3-1 CASSLKNIQYF TGTGCCAGCAGCCTTAAAAACATTCAGTACTTC
- TRBJ1-2 few TRBV7-9 CASSSPQVNYGYTF TGTGCCAGCAGCTCACCCCAGGTGAACTATGGCTACACCTTC
TRBD2 TRBJ2-7 few TRBV5-6 CASRISGGDYEQYF TGTGCCAGCAGGATTAGCGGGGGAGACTACGAGCAGTACTTC
- TRBJ2-1 - TRBV19 CASSPPPWTASYNEQFF TGTGCCAGTAGCCCACCCCCGTGGACAGCCTCCTACAATGAGCAGTTCTTC
TRBD2 TRBJ2-3 - TRBV5-1 CASSLPSGSFADTQYF TGCGCCAGCAGCTTGCCTAGCGGGAGTTTCGCAGATACGCAGTATTTT
- TRBJ2-1 - TRBV20-1 CSARRLPALENNYNEQFF TGCAGTGCTAGACGCCTCCCAGCACTAGAGAACAATTACAATGAGCAGTTCTTC
- TRBJ1-4 many TRBV20-1 CSAISGGAGEKLFF TGCAGTGCCATTAGTGGGGGGGCAGGTGAAAAACTGTTTTTT
- TRBJ1-5 - TRBV5-5 CASSPYRVDQPQHF TGTGCCAGCAGCCCATACAGGGTTGATCAGCCCCAGCATTTT
- TRBJ2-1 few TRBV29-1 CSVVVGVENEQFF TGCAGCGTTGTGGTGGGAGTAGAGAATGAGCAGTTCTTC
- TRBJ1-6 few TRBV25-1 CASSDPGGAPLHF TGTGCCAGCAGTGATCCGGGCGGGGCACCCCTCCACTTT
- TRBJ2-7 - TRBV25-1 CASSEGGRNEQYF TGTGCCAGCAGTGAAGGGGGGAGGAACGAGCAGTACTTC
TRBD1 TRBJ2-7 - TRBV12-3/TRBV12-4 CASSSTGFPYEQYF TGTGCCAGCAGTTCGACAGGGTTCCCCTACGAGCAGTACTTC
- TRBJ2-3 - TRBV11-2 CASSLISGLTDTQYF TGTGCCAGCAGCTTAATTAGCGGCCTCACAGATACGCAGTATTTT
- TRBJ1-2 - TRBV21-1 CASPVQGYGYTF TGTGCCAGCCCCGTACAGGGCTATGGCTACACCTTC
- TRBJ2-4 few TRBV12-3/TRBV12-4 CASSPTEGNGAKNIQYF TGTGCCAGCAGTCCGACGGAAGGGAATGGGGCCAAAAACATTCAGTACTTC
TRBD1 TRBJ2-3 - TRBV15 CATSRGTGWDTQYF TGTGCCACCAGCAGAGGGACAGGTTGGGATACGCAGTATTTT
- TRBJ2-1 - TRBV5-1 CASTSSFLFRDVYNEQFF TGCGCCAGCACCTCCAGCTTCTTATTCCGGGACGTCTACAATGAGCAGTTCTTC
- TRBJ2-5 few TRBV6-5 CASSYSTVGTQYF TGTGCCAGCAGTTACTCAACAGTGGGGACCCAGTACTTC
TRBD2 TRBJ2-7 - TRBV20-1 CSARDVRLAGRSSYEQYF TGCAGTGCTAGAGATGTTAGGCTAGCGGGGAGGAGCTCCTACGAGCAGTACTTC
- TRBJ2-5 few TRBV5-1 CASSLRDEETQYF TGCGCCAGCAGCTTAAGGGACGAGGAGACCCAGTACTTC
TRBD1 TRBJ2-7 many TRBV3-1 CASSVTGGSYEQYF TGTGCCAGCAGCGTCACAGGGGGATCCTACGAGCAGTACTTC
TRBD2 TRBJ2-1 few TRBV6-5 CASSYSSSGSSYNEQFF TGTGCCAGCAGTTACTCTTCTAGCGGGAGCTCCTACAATGAGCAGTTCTTC
- TRBJ1-1 few TRBV18 CASSPQLETEAFF TGTGCCAGCTCACCACAGCTCGAGACTGAAGCTTTCTTT
TRBD1 TRBJ2-6 - TRBV25-1 CASSPRPGQTLSGANVLTF TGTGCCAGCAGCCCCCGGCCGGGACAGACCCTTTCTGGGGCCAACGTCCTGACTTTC
- TRBJ1-2 - TRBV5-1 CASSLSPGFSKGYTF TGCGCCAGCAGCTTGTCACCAGGCTTTAGTAAAGGCTACACCTTC
TRBD1 TRBJ2-7 - TRBV4-1 CASTTGQGSYEQYF TGCGCCAGCACCACGGGACAGGGGAGCTACGAGCAGTACTTC
TRBD2 TRBJ2-5 - TRBV20-1 CSAGSGSRRETQYF TGCAGTGCTGGTAGCGGGAGCAGGCGAGAGACCCAGTACTTC
- TRBJ1-1 - TRBV5-1 CASNEVGNTEAFF TGCGCCAGCAATGAGGTGGGGAACACTGAAGCTTTCTTT
- TRBJ1-5 - TRBV3-1 CASSQDGPWQPQHF TGTGCCAGCAGCCAAGATGGGCCGTGGCAGCCCCAGCATTTT
- TRBJ1-1 few TRBV12-3/TRBV12-4 CASSLGVVSYTEAFF TGTGCCAGCAGTTTAGGGGTCGTTTCGTACACTGAAGCTTTCTTT
TRBD2 TRBJ2-1 - TRBV11-2 CASSPTSGRKYNEQFF TGTGCCAGCAGCCCGACTAGCGGGAGGAAGTACAATGAGCAGTTCTTC
- TRBJ2-1 few TRBV7-3 CASSFPGNNEQFF TGTGCCAGCAGCTTCCCGGGCAACAATGAGCAGTTCTTC
TRBD1 TRBJ2-2 - TRBV3-1 CASSQDQGVVGTGELFF TGTGCCAGCAGCCAAGATCAGGGGGTTGTGGGCACCGGGGAGCTGTTTTTT
- TRBJ1-1 few TRBV20-1 CSAPPGERTEAFF TGCAGTGCTCCACCGGGTGAGAGGACTGAAGCTTTCTTT
- TRBJ2-1 - TRBV4-1 CASSQEDGTFDEQFF TGCGCCAGCAGCCAAGAGGATGGGACTTTCGATGAGCAGTTCTTC
- TRBJ2-5 - TRBV27 CASSFAGGHETQYF TGTGCCAGCAGTTTTGCCGGGGGGCACGAGACCCAGTACTTC
TRBD1 TRBJ1-2 - TRBV20-1 CSARENFRDRATNYGYTF TGCAGTGCTAGAGAAAACTTCCGGGACAGGGCTACGAACTATGGCTACACCTTC
- TRBJ2-5 few TRBV5-1 CASSLSSGTQYF TGCGCCAGCAGCTTGTCAAGCGGGACCCAGTACTTC